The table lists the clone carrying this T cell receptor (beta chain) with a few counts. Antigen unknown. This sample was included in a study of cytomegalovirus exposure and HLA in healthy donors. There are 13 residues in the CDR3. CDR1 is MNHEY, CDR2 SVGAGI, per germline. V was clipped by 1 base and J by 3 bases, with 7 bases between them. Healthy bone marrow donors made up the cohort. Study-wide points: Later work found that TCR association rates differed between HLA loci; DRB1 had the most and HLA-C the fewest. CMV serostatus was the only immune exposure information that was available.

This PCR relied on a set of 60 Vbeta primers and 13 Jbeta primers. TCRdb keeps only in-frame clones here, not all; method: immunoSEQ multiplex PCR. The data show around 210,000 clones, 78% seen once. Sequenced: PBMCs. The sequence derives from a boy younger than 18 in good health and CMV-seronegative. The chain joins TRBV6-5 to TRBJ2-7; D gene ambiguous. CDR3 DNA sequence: TGTGCCAGCAGTTACTTTACAGACTACGAGCAGTACTTC. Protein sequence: CASSYFTDYEQYF.